The entry that follows covers one TCR beta chain sequence. This entry belongs to a study of blood T cells in healthy people across ages. Study-level background: With template switching, about one barcoded beta molecule was captured per two T cells.

The CDR3 runs to 17 residues. Germline CDR1 and CDR2: MDHEN and SYDVKM. The V and J ends lost 5 bases and 0 bases, in that order; junction bases with no gene match: 13. The total RNA that was extracted per sample amounted to at least 5.5 micrograms. The use of a sample-barcoded 5' primer and a J-beta primer mix characterized a second PCR of roughly 6 to 11 cycles. Each CDR3 protein gets one entry after TCRdb re-called the 5' RACE reads with MiXCR. The table includes roughly 500,000 distinct CDR3 sequences, 24% detected once. These sequences were also reported in another study, on T cells of mothers and their children. That study adds: Random nucleotides (2-4) and sample barcodes were added by the M1S primer used in the second PCR.

The chain has TRBV28 and TRBJ2-7; 7 bases fit TRBD1. The clonotype was recovered from a boy aged 5-17 years in good health. The sequenced sample was blood. CDR3 coding DNA: TGTGCCAGCAGTCCTACTCGACAGGGATCCCCCTCCTACGAGCAGTACTTC. Translated: CASSPTRQGSPSYEQYF.